A single sample gave rise to the 27 T cell receptor beta chains below, sequenced in a study of vaccination and CD4 T cells after COVID-19 (dated by TCRdb to 2021 to 2024). The treatment or condition label, as the study defines it: roughly 10-day PBMC culture with coronavirus spike peptide pools or control peptides (ViraFEST assay). CD4+ T cells from unexposed donors were collected before the COVID-19 pandemic (2011-2018). What these receptors recognize is not known. The library was made by PCR. The reads were generated on an Illumina iSeq 100. TCR sequencing of DNA from cultured CD4+ T cells used the Oncomine TCR Beta short-read assay at the Johns Hopkins FTIC core. TCRdb took the public reads, trimmed them with fastp at Q25, ran MiXCR for clone calling and kept in-frame beta chains. Rows matching on CDR3 protein sequence are summarized as one entry with the most common DNA and genes. Present in this sample are about 7,600 distinct CDR3 sequences, around 39% of which were seen just once. 13% of the sample goes to the ten largest clones.

Specimen: CD4+ T cells from blood, cultured in vitro. The receptors stem from a human donor in good health.

In this sample, this clonotype turned up once. J is TRBJ2-1 and V is TRBV6-4; 13 bases agree with TRBD2. CDR1 and CDR2 from the germline V gene are MRHNA and SNTAGT. This CDR3 spans 23 amino acids. Trimming cost V 0 bases and J 3 bases; bases outside gene matches: 20. The CDR3: CASSDSGLTSGRGSMFIYNEQFF. The DNA for the CDR3 is TGTGCCAGCAGTGACTCGGGCCTCACTAGCGGGAGGGGGTCCATGTTCATCTACAATGAGCAGTTCTTC.

The genes are TRBV6-1 and TRBJ2-3; 14 nucleotides line up with TRBD2. V shed 5 bases and J 2 bases; nucleotides not matched to a gene: 12. The CDR3 is made up of 19 amino acids. CDR1 is MNHNS, CDR2 SASEGT, per germline. The CDR3, as DNA: TGTGCCAGCAGTACTAGCGGGACTAGCGGGAGTTTCATCACAGATACGCAGTATTTT. Residues: CASSTSGTSGSFITDTQYF.

This clonotype has a handful of counts. The V and J genes are TRBV12-5 and TRBJ2-1; the match to TRBD2 covers 7 bases. The CDR3 loop spans 15 amino acids. Germline V CDR1 and CDR2: LGHNT, FRNRAP. Trimming removed 6 bases from V and 3 bases from J; junction bases left unmatched: 8. In DNA form, the CDR3 reads TGTGCTAGTGGCTCCGGGACTATAAACTACAATGAGCAGTTCTTC. It specifies CASGSGTINYNEQFF.

CDR3 sequence (DNA): TGTGCCAGCAGCTTGGCCTCGCGACAGGGACAGAGAGCTTTCTTT. It specifies CASSLASRQGQRAFF. The chain combines TRBV5-4 with TRBJ1-1; 7 bases align to TRBD1. CDR1 is SGHNT, CDR2 YYREEE, per germline (reference sequence). The CDR3 is made up of 15 amino acids. V lost 0 bases and J lost 10; bases outside the gene matches: 12.

CDR3 DNA sequence: TGTGCCATCGGAGACAGGGATATAGATGGAAACACCATATATTTT. Residues: CAIGDRDIDGNTIYF. This chain links TRBV10-3 with TRBJ1-3; 7 nucleotides line up with TRBD1. The CDR3 totals 15 residues. CDR1 and CDR2 from the germline V gene are ENHRY and SYGVKD. J lost 3 bases, V lost 8 bases, and 10 bases had no gene match.

This clonotype was detected only a few times. The V call is TRBV12-3 or TRBV12-4, the J call TRBJ2-5; perhaps TRBD2 as D (6 bases). Deletions cut 6 bases from V and 7 bases from J, with 18 bases between. CDR3 size: 14 residues. CDR3 bases: TGTGCCAGCAGCGCCACCGGGACTGGTTGGACCCAGTACTTC. It specifies CASSATGTGWTQYF.

A few counts support this clonotype. This chain links TRBV7-2 with TRBJ2-2; D may match TRBD1 or TRBD2 (5 bases each). The V gene's germline CDR1 is SGHTA and CDR2 FQGNSA. With 3 bases removed from V and 8 bases from J, the gap between germline ends came to 13 bases. This CDR3 has 14 amino acids. The CDR3 DNA is TGTGCCAGCAGCTTCGGGACCAAAAAGGGGGAGCTGTTTTTT. Protein product: CASSFGTKKGELFF.

In this sample, this clonotype turned up once. Here the CDR3 DNA reads TGTGCCAGCAGGACAGGGGCCCTGAACACTGAAGCTTTCTTT. Translated, it gives CASRTGALNTEAFF. The chain employs TRBV6-1 and TRBJ1-1; the match to TRBD1 covers 8 bases. The CDR3 runs to 14 residues. With V trimmed by 6 bases and J by 0 bases, 3 bases remained unmatched. Germline V gene data show CDR1 as MNHNS and CDR2 as SASEGT.

There are a few counts of this clonotype. This sequence joins TRBV19 and TRBJ1-2, with D unclear. From germline, CDR1 is LNHDA and CDR2 SQIVND (reference sequence). The V and J ends lost 3 bases and 4 bases respectively, with 9 bases between them. This CDR3 spans 13 amino acids. The CDR3 spells CASSMAGSYGYTF. The CDR3 nucleotides are TGTGCCAGTAGTATGGCGGGGTCCTATGGCTACACCTTC.

The chain uses TRBV10-2 and TRBJ1-6; no clear D gene. V was clipped by 3 bases and J by 6 bases, with 18 bases between them. Germline lookup yields CDR1 WSHSY and CDR2 SAAADI. CDR3 length equals 17 residues. The CDR3 DNA follows: TGCGCCAGCAGTGAAGGAGTCTTGAGACGGCTTAATTCACCCCTCCACTTT. It specifies CASSEGVLRRLNSPLHF.

This clonotype was found a few times. The J gene is TRBJ1-2, the V gene TRBV6-2 or TRBV6-3, with a tentative D call TRBD1 (6 bases). V was cut by 2 bases and J by 0 bases, with 10 bases left in between. Germline CDR1 MNHEY, CDR2 SVGEGT. CDR3 length equals 15 residues. CDR3: CASSYGQPSNYGYTF. CDR3 coding DNA: TGTGCCAGCAGTTACGGACAGCCATCTAACTATGGCTACACCTTC.

This clonotype was picked up a small number of times. The chain uses TRBV20-1 and TRBJ1-1; 10 bases are shared with TRBD1. Germline CDR1 and CDR2: DFQATT and SNEGSKA (reference sequence). Unmatched junction bases numbered 3, after V lost 5 bases and J lost 0 bases. The length of the CDR3 is 14 residues. The CDR3 region is CSALGQGMNTEAFF. CDR3 nucleotides: TGCAGTGCTCTGGGACAGGGGATGAACACTGAAGCTTTCTTT.

The J gene is TRBJ2-7, the V gene TRBV5-4; no clear D gene. Per the germline V gene, CDR1 is SGHNT and CDR2 is YYREEE (reference sequence). The CDR3 totals 11 residues. With 4 bases removed from V and 2 bases from J, the gap between germline ends came to 4 bases. The CDR3 is CASSTPYEQYF. The CDR3 DNA reads as TGTGCCAGCAGCACCCCCTACGAGCAGTACTTC.

The chain uses TRBV21-1 and TRBJ1-2; the D call of TRBD1 is as the table states it, not checked on the DNA. TRBV21-1 is marked as a pseudogene. This CDR3 is built from 16 residues. This CDR3 reads CASSKEARDRVYGYTF. CDR3 bases: TGTGCCAGCAGCAAAGAGGCCCGGGACCGAGTCTATGGCTACACCTTC.

This clonotype came up a few times. The CDR3 protein is CASTSRGFGAYEQYF. The CDR3 DNA reads as TGTGCCAGTACATCGAGGGGGTTTGGGGCCTACGAGCAGTACTTC. V usage is TRBV19 and J usage is TRBJ2-7; maybe TRBD1 (6 bases). The ends were cut back, 7 bases at V and 2 bases at J, with 18 bases in the middle. This CDR3 is built from 15 residues. Germline V gene lookup returns CDR1 LNHDA and CDR2 SQIVND (reference sequence).

This clonotype was seen more than once but under ten times. The CDR3 sequence is CASSTAGTGSGYTF. The CDR3 DNA reads TGTGCCAGCAGTACCGCCGGGACAGGGTCTGGCTACACCTTC. The chain is built from TRBV27 and TRBJ1-2, with 9 bases lining up with TRBD1. The germline V gene encodes CDR1 MNHEY and CDR2 SMNVEV (reference sequence). Trimming took 5 bases from V and 7 from J; bases not matched to a gene: 8. This CDR3 has 14 amino acids.

The rearrangement uses TRBV5-4 and TRBJ2-2; the D is unclear. This CDR3 has 13 amino acids. Trimming stripped 1 base from V and 3 bases from J, with 4 bases between. Germline values: CDR1 SGHNT, CDR2 YYREEE (reference sequence). The CDR3 sequence is CASSLPDTGELFF. The DNA for the CDR3 is TGTGCCAGCAGCTTGCCCGACACCGGGGAGCTGTTTTTT.

The chain combines TRBV27 with TRBJ1-1; D is unclear. V shed 5 bases and J shed 1 base, with 17 bases lying between them. Germline V gives CDR1 MNHEY, CDR2 SMNVEV (reference sequence). CDR3 length equals 16 residues. The CDR3 spells CASSRVRAVGNTEAFF. For the CDR3, the DNA is TGTGCCAGCAGTCGAGTGCGGGCGGTCGGGAACACTGAAGCTTTCTTT.

CDR3 protein: CASSPGNEQYF. CDR3 bases: TGTGCCAGCAGCCCCGGAAACGAGCAGTACTTC. This chain uses TRBV7-2 with TRBJ2-7; D gene uncertain. The CDR3 has 11 residues. V was shortened by 5 bases and J by 5 bases, with 7 bases between the two germline ends. The germline gives CDR1 SGHTA, CDR2 FQGNSA.

The V call is TRBV4-1, the J call TRBJ1-1, with a weak D call TRBD1 (5 bases). Germline CDR1 reads MGHRA; CDR2 reads YSYEKL. The CDR3 totals 16 residues. Trimming took off 3 bases at V and 1 base at J, with 15 bases between the two ends. CDR3 protein: CASSQILMRGNTEAFF. The DNA for the CDR3 is TGCGCCAGCAGCCAGATTTTAATGAGGGGGAACACTGAAGCTTTCTTT.

As to this clonotype: The junction departs from the called germline gene at one end, perhaps through a read error. This chain joins TRBV6-4 and TRBJ1-1; D ambiguous. This CDR3 has 13 residues. Germline V CDR1 and CDR2: MRHNA, SNTAGT. CDR3 in DNA: TGTGCCAGCAGTGAACACACCAACACTGAATCTTTCTTT. Protein: CASSEHTNTESFF.

This rearrangement joins TRBV6-1 to TRBJ2-7; D call uncertain. This CDR3 is built from 13 residues. Germline assignment: CDR1 MNHNS and CDR2 SASEGT. V shed 11 bases and J shed 0 bases, with 14 bases lying between them. The CDR3 reads CAVGRRSSYEQYF. The CDR3 DNA follows: TGTGCCGTGGGCAGACGGAGCTCCTACGAGCAGTACTTC.

This clonotype was seen more than once but under ten times. This rearrangement joins TRBV19 to TRBJ2-5, with D unresolved. The CDR3 length is 13 residues. V lost 7 bases and J lost 2, with 11 bases in between. CDR1 is LNHDA and CDR2 is SQIVND in the germline V gene (reference sequence). The CDR3 region has the DNA TGTGCCAGTAATCCTGGCGGACAAGAGACCCAGTACTTC. This encodes CASNPGGQETQYF.

J is TRBJ2-7 and V is TRBV2, with TRBD1 matching over 10 bases. Germline values: CDR1 SNHLY, CDR2 FYNNEI. CDR3 length: 15 residues. With V trimmed by 3 bases and J by 3 bases, 5 bases remained unmatched. In DNA form, the CDR3 reads TGTGCCAGCAGTGATAGGGACAGGGGCATCTACGAGCAGTACTTC. It is translated as CASSDRDRGIYEQYF.

V gene TRBV29-1 combines with J gene TRBJ1-2; D is possibly TRBD1 (6 bases). Trimming took 4 bases from V and 5 from J, leaving 20 bases between them. Germline V gene sequence: CDR1 SQVTM, CDR2 ANQGSEA. The CDR3 covers 15 residues. CDR3 in amino acids: CSVGLPQGTRYGYTF. DNA for the CDR3: TGCAGCGTTGGGCTACCTCAGGGGACCCGATATGGCTACACCTTC.

The chain uses TRBV2 and TRBJ2-5; D is unresolved. CDR1 is SNHLY, CDR2 FYNNEI, per germline. This CDR3 contains 13 residues. V was clipped by 6 bases and J by 1 base, with 9 bases between them. This chain's CDR3 is CASSRAPQETQYF. The CDR3 DNA sequence: TGTGCCAGCAGCCGGGCCCCCCAAGAGACCCAGTACTTC. Based on the CDR3 plus reference TRBV2 and TRBJ2-5, the full variable domain is EPEVTQTPSHQVTQMGQEVILRCVPISNHLYFYWYRQILGQKVEFLVSFYNNEISEKSEIFDDQFSVERPDGSNFTLKIRSTKLEDSAMYFCASSRAPQETQYFGPGTRLLVL.

The genes are TRBV6-1 and TRBJ2-5, with TRBD2 matching over 12 bases. The CDR3 has 14 amino acids. V lost 7 bases and J lost 4; bases outside the gene matches: 4. The V gene's germline CDR1 is MNHNS and CDR2 SASEGT. CDR3 sequence reads: CASTLTSGRETQYF. DNA of the CDR3: TGTGCCAGCACCTTGACTAGCGGGAGAGAGACCCAGTACTTC.